This is a list of T cell receptor beta chains from one sample in a study of vaccination effects on CD4 cells after COVID-19. Assay: immunoSEQ multiplex PCR; the TCRdb copy retains only in-frame clones and omits some. The sample records around 30,000 clones, about 63% being singletons. These receptors have no identified antigens. Specimen: CD4+ T cells from PBMCs cultured with HCoV-229E spike peptides, collected before COVID-19 vaccination. These TCRs come from a human donor who received a COVID-19 vaccine. Each CDR3 is given with its conserved first and last residue. The order of the fields is V gene, D gene, J gene, clone size, CDR3 protein, CDR3 DNA. A D gene is named only where the DNA matches it firmly. Clone size is not always given. Where it is, it says once, few, many or a class for expanded clones.

>TRBV6-6|TRBD1|TRBJ1-1|-
CASSDDRVRAKAFF
TGTGCCAGCAGTGACGACAGGGTTCGGGCTAAAGCTTTCTTT
>TRBV7-8|-|TRBJ2-5|-
CASSPMGSRGGETQYF
TGTGCCAGCAGCCCCATGGGTAGCAGGGGGGGAGAGACCCAGTACTTC
>TRBV6-5|-|TRBJ1-1|many
CASRVATGTEAFF
TGTGCCAGCCGGGTCGCGACGGGCACTGAAGCTTTCTTT
>TRBV19|-|TRBJ1-1|-
CASSPGLLLNTEAFF
TGTGCCAGTAGTCCAGGACTCCTCCTGAACACTGAAGCTTTCTTT
>TRBV14|-|TRBJ1-4|-
CASSQGGVRNEKLFF
TGTGCCAGCAGCCAAGGAGGGGTCCGTAATGAAAAACTGTTTTTT
>TRBV12-5|-|TRBJ2-1|-
CASGYRRPSYNEQFF
TGTGCTAGTGGTTACCGCCGCCCGTCCTACAATGAGCAGTTCTTC
>TRBV10-3|TRBD1|TRBJ1-1|once
CAISESGEGAGAFF
TGTGCCATCAGTGAGTCCGGGGAGGGGGCGGGAGCTTTCTTT
>TRBV5-8|TRBD1|TRBJ1-3|-
CASSSRQGYTIYF
TGTGCCAGCAGCTCGAGACAGGGTTACACCATATATTTT
>TRBV30|-|TRBJ1-1|-
CAWSVRQDTEAFF
TGTGCCTGGAGTGTACGGCAGGACACTGAAGCTTTCTTT
>TRBV7-2|TRBD2|TRBJ2-1|-
CASSSDSGGGNEQFF
TGTGCCAGCAGCTCGGACAGCGGGGGGGGCAATGAGCAGTTCTTC
>TRBV12-5|-|TRBJ1-1|-
CASGLVPGNTEAFF
TGTGCTAGTGGTTTGGTACCCGGGAACACTGAAGCTTTCTTT
>TRBV29-1|-|TRBJ1-5|-
CSASGVDQPQHF
TGCAGCGCTAGTGGGGTGGATCAGCCCCAGCATTTT
>TRBV2|-|TRBJ1-2|once
CASRPDGNYGYTF
TGTGCCAGCAGACCCGACGGAAACTATGGCTACACCTTC
>TRBV6-5|-|TRBJ2-7|-
CASSYVGGYEQYF
TGTGCCAGCAGTTACGTAGGGGGTTACGAGCAGTACTTC
>TRBV7-8|-|TRBJ1-4|few
CASSLGRTNEKLFF
TGTGCCAGCAGCTTAGGACGGACTAATGAAAAACTGTTTTTT
>TRBV15|TRBD1|TRBJ2-4|once
CATSRQIGGTDSKNIQYF
TGTGCCACCAGCAGACAAATAGGGGGCACAGACTCCAAAAACATTCAGTACTTC
>TRBV6-5|-|TRBJ1-5|-
CASSRTLGIQPQHF
TGTGCCAGCAGCCGGACGCTAGGTATTCAGCCCCAGCATTTT